The present entry profiles one TCR beta chain with its context. Its antigen is unknown. Measured with immunoSEQ multiplex PCR; TCRdb has only the in-frame clones, and not every one. The sample has 100,000 to 150,000 clones, roughly 93% seen once; the top ten hold 5.4%. This record belongs to a study of T cell responses to AZD1222 COVID-19 vaccine. Study conclusions and caveats: Spike-specific TCR repertoires showed rising breadth and depth after two AZD1222 doses.

CDR1 and CDR2 from the germline V gene are SGHTA and FQGTGA. This CDR3 has 13 residues. Trimming shortened V by 3 bases and J by 3 bases, and 9 bases separated the two germline ends. The sample here was peripheral blood, taken on day 0 of AZD1222 vaccination. The chain has TRBV7-3 and TRBJ2-7, with D possibly being TRBD1 (5 bases). This TCR derives from an adult in good health. CDR3 in amino acids: CASSFGHNYEQYF. The CDR3 region has the DNA TGTGCCAGCAGCTTCGGACACAACTACGAGCAGTACTTC.